These T cell receptor beta chains were read from a single sample in a study of tumor-infiltrating lymphocytes in localized non-small cell lung cancer. The data were produced by immunoSEQ multiplex PCR, yet TCRdb's version contains in-frame clones alone and is incomplete. The table has around 6,600 clones, about 72% seen once; the top ten hold around 13%. Input material: lung tumor tissue. All receptors come from a human donor with non-small cell lung cancer. The CDR3 runs from the conserved cysteine through the conserved F or W. A D gene is named only where the DNA matches it firmly. The size entry is marked missing in some rows and otherwise reads once, few, many or a size class.

V gene: TRBV19
J gene: TRBJ1-5
D gene: TRBD1
clone size: .
CDR3 protein: CASSQGVLQPQHF
CDR3 DNA: TGTGCCAGTAGCCAGGGGGTACTCCAGCCCCAGCATTTT

V gene: TRBV4-1
J gene: TRBJ2-7
D gene: TRBD2
clone size: .
CDR3 protein: CASSPGPERGRTYEQYF
CDR3 DNA: TGCGCCAGCAGCCCAGGTCCTGAGCGGGGGCGGACCTACGAGCAGTACTTC

V gene: TRBV5-4
J gene: TRBJ1-3
D gene: TRBD1
clone size: medium-sized
CDR3 protein: CASNGTGGFSGNTIYF
CDR3 DNA: TGTGCCAGCAACGGGACAGGGGGTTTCTCTGGAAACACCATATATTTT

V gene: TRBV14
J gene: TRBJ1-3
D gene: .
clone size: .
CDR3 protein: CASSQVLGTPGNTIYF
CDR3 DNA: TGTGCCAGCAGCCAAGTTTTAGGGACCCCTGGAAACACCATATATTTT

V gene: TRBV28
J gene: TRBJ2-3
D gene: .
clone size: .
CDR3 protein: CASKGPTDTQYF
CDR3 DNA: TGTGCCAGCAAAGGCCCCACAGATACGCAGTATTTT

V gene: TRBV15
J gene: TRBJ1-5
D gene: .
clone size: few
CDR3 protein: CATSRGGRNQPQHF
CDR3 DNA: TGTGCCACCAGCAGAGGGGGCCGAAATCAGCCCCAGCATTTT

V gene: TRBV19
J gene: TRBJ2-3
D gene: .
clone size: .
CDR3 protein: CASSEGSRYTDTQYF
CDR3 DNA: TGTGCCAGTAGTGAAGGTTCGCGATACACAGATACGCAGTATTTT

V gene: TRBV11-2
J gene: TRBJ2-7
D gene: .
clone size: few
CDR3 protein: CASSLDTPYEQYF
CDR3 DNA: TGTGCCAGCAGCTTAGACACCCCCTACGAGCAGTACTTC

V gene: TRBV5-1
J gene: TRBJ1-1
D gene: .
clone size: once
CDR3 protein: CASSFGRGNTEAFF
CDR3 DNA: TGCGCCAGCAGCTTCGGCAGGGGGAACACTGAAGCTTTCTTT

V gene: TRBV7-9
J gene: TRBJ2-5
D gene: .
clone size: once
CDR3 protein: CASSRGPDRVGFETQYF
CDR3 DNA: TGTGCCAGCAGCCGGGGGCCAGACAGGGTGGGATTTGAGACCCAGTACTTC

V gene: TRBV15
J gene: TRBJ1-5
D gene: TRBD1
clone size: .
CDR3 protein: CATSREDRAGQPQHF
CDR3 DNA: TGTGCCACCAGCAGAGAAGACAGGGCCGGGCAGCCCCAGCATTTT

V gene: TRBV4-2
J gene: TRBJ1-1
D gene: TRBD1
clone size: .
CDR3 protein: CASSQRIRGIYSEAFF
CDR3 DNA: TGTGCCAGCAGCCAAAGGATCAGGGGGATTTACTCTGAAGCTTTCTTT

V gene: TRBV7-8
J gene: TRBJ2-1
D gene: .
clone size: .
CDR3 protein: CASRLGGGPHEQFF
CDR3 DNA: TGTGCCAGCAGATTAGGGGGGGGGCCTCATGAGCAGTTCTTC

V gene: TRBV9
J gene: TRBJ2-4
D gene: .
clone size: .
CDR3 protein: CASSVGDSKNIQYF
CDR3 DNA: TGTGCCAGCAGCGTAGGCGACAGCAAAAACATTCAGTACTTC

V gene: TRBV18
J gene: TRBJ1-1
D gene: .
clone size: .
CDR3 protein: CASSPLGLLNTEAFF
CDR3 DNA: TGTGCCAGCTCACCGTTGGGGCTATTGAACACTGAAGCTTTCTTT

V gene: TRBV6-5
J gene: TRBJ2-7
D gene: .
clone size: few
CDR3 protein: CASSYSRTGPDEQYF
CDR3 DNA: TGTGCCAGCAGTTACTCGAGGACGGGCCCTGACGAGCAGTACTTC

V gene: TRBV6-1
J gene: TRBJ1-5
D gene: .
clone size: .
CDR3 protein: CASSEKGQPQHF
CDR3 DNA: TGTGCCAGCAGTGAAAAAGGTCAGCCCCAGCATTTT

V gene: TRBV10-2
J gene: TRBJ2-1
D gene: .
clone size: .
CDR3 protein: CASSDSRLSRINEQFF
CDR3 DNA: TGCGCCAGCAGTGATTCGCGACTATCCAGGATCAATGAGCAGTTCTTC

V gene: TRBV5-1
J gene: TRBJ1-1
D gene: .
clone size: .
CDR3 protein: CASSLESNTEAFF
CDR3 DNA: TGCGCCAGCAGCTTGGAGTCGAACACTGAAGCTTTCTTT

V gene: TRBV16
J gene: TRBJ1-5
D gene: .
clone size: .
CDR3 protein: CASSRTGDQPQHF
CDR3 DNA: TGTGCCAGCAGCCGGACTGGGGATCAGCCCCAGCATTTT

V gene: TRBV2
J gene: TRBJ2-4
D gene: .
clone size: .
CDR3 protein: CASSPAGSGNIQYF
CDR3 DNA: TGTGCCAGCAGCCCCGCGGGGTCAGGAAACATTCAGTACTTC

V gene: TRBV11-1
J gene: TRBJ2-7
D gene: .
clone size: .
CDR3 protein: CASSLAPGGSYEQYF
CDR3 DNA: TGTGCCAGCAGCTTAGCGCCGGGGGGCTCTTACGAGCAGTACTTC

V gene: TRBV4-2
J gene: TRBJ1-1
D gene: .
clone size: .
CDR3 protein: CASSLPTGLNTEAFF
CDR3 DNA: TGTGCCAGCAGCTTACCGACAGGCTTGAACACTGAAGCTTTCTTT

V gene: TRBV6-5
J gene: TRBJ2-1
D gene: TRBD2
clone size: .
CDR3 protein: CASSYSETSVWFF
CDR3 DNA: TGTGCCAGCAGTTACTCGGAGACTAGCGTTTGGTTCTTC

V gene: TRBV27
J gene: TRBJ2-7
D gene: .
clone size: once
CDR3 protein: CASGGGGTSRRVPHEQYF
CDR3 DNA: TGTGCCAGCGGTGGAGGGGGAACGAGCAGGCGTGTTCCCCACGAGCAGTACTTC

V gene: TRBV4-1
J gene: TRBJ2-3
D gene: .
clone size: large
CDR3 protein: CASSHGAASTDTQYF
CDR3 DNA: TGCGCCAGCAGCCATGGTGCAGCTAGCACAGATACGCAGTATTTT

V gene: TRBV7-3
J gene: TRBJ2-3
D gene: .
clone size: .
CDR3 protein: CASSLIGGGTDTQYF
CDR3 DNA: TGTGCCAGCAGCTTAATAGGGGGGGGCACAGATACGCAGTATTTT

V gene: TRBV6-1
J gene: TRBJ1-6
D gene: .
clone size: few
CDR3 protein: CASSEVDRSYNSPLHF
CDR3 DNA: TGTGCCAGCAGTGAAGTAGATCGGTCCTATAATTCACCCCTCCACTTT

V gene: TRBV7-9
J gene: TRBJ2-3
D gene: .
clone size: few
CDR3 protein: CASSLGYTDTQYF
CDR3 DNA: TGTGCCAGCAGCTTAGGCTACACAGATACGCAGTATTTT

V gene: TRBV9
J gene: TRBJ1-3
D gene: .
clone size: .
CDR3 protein: CASSEEDVFSGNTIYF
CDR3 DNA: TGTGCCAGCAGCGAAGAGGACGTTTTCTCTGGAAACACCATATATTTT

V gene: TRBV6-6
J gene: TRBJ2-7
D gene: TRBD1
clone size: .
CDR3 protein: CASSSQDRALSYEQYF
CDR3 DNA: TGTGCCAGCAGTTCCCAGGACAGGGCGCTCTCCTACGAGCAGTACTTC

V gene: TRBV29-1
J gene: TRBJ1-2
D gene: TRBD1
clone size: .
CDR3 protein: CSGGTGGAGYTF
CDR3 DNA: TGCAGCGGAGGGACAGGGGGCGCTGGCTACACCTTC

V gene: TRBV6-5
J gene: TRBJ2-7
D gene: .
clone size: .
CDR3 protein: CASSSFRVRYF
CDR3 DNA: TGTGCCAGCAGTTCGTTCAGGGTACGGTACTTC

V gene: TRBV6-5
J gene: TRBJ2-1
D gene: .
clone size: .
CDR3 protein: CASRRDGINNEQFF
CDR3 DNA: TGTGCCAGCAGGCGGGACGGAATAAACAATGAGCAGTTCTTC

V gene: TRBV11-1
J gene: TRBJ2-3
D gene: TRBD1
clone size: once
CDR3 protein: CASSLDRGRSDTQYF
CDR3 DNA: TGTGCCAGCAGCTTGGACAGGGGGCGATCAGATACGCAGTATTTT

V gene: TRBV9
J gene: TRBJ1-1
D gene: .
clone size: .
CDR3 protein: CASSVGGTDPEAFF
CDR3 DNA: TGTGCCAGCAGCGTAGGCGGAACAGACCCTGAAGCTTTCTTT

V gene: TRBV2
J gene: TRBJ1-2
D gene: TRBD1
clone size: medium-sized
CDR3 protein: CARTTGGYGYTF
CDR3 DNA: TGTGCCAGGACGACAGGGGGGTATGGCTACACCTTC

V gene: TRBV7-6
J gene: TRBJ1-5
D gene: .
clone size: .
CDR3 protein: CASSPAGSNQPQHF
CDR3 DNA: TGTGCCAGCAGCCCCGCCGGGAGCAATCAGCCCCAGCATTTT

V gene: TRBV14
J gene: TRBJ1-3
D gene: .
clone size: .
CDR3 protein: CASSQWAAGNTIYF
CDR3 DNA: TGTGCCAGCAGCCAATGGGCGGCTGGAAACACCATATATTTT

V gene: TRBV5-1
J gene: TRBJ1-1
D gene: .
clone size: .
CDR3 protein: CASSSRRGEANTEAFF
CDR3 DNA: TGCGCCAGCAGCTCTCGGCGGGGTGAGGCGAACACTGAAGCTTTCTTT

V gene: TRBV11-3
J gene: TRBJ1-6
D gene: .
clone size: few
CDR3 protein: CASSGGGSSPLHF
CDR3 DNA: TGTGCCAGCAGCGGGGGGGGGTCTTCACCCCTCCACTTT

V gene: TRBV7-6
J gene: TRBJ2-7
D gene: .
clone size: .
CDR3 protein: CASSLVQGTYEQYF
CDR3 DNA: TGTGCCAGCAGCTTAGTTCAGGGAACCTACGAGCAGTACTTC

V gene: TRBV5-1
J gene: TRBJ1-3
D gene: TRBD1
clone size: .
CDR3 protein: CASQSGTAGNTIYF
CDR3 DNA: TGCGCCAGTCAATCCGGGACAGCTGGAAACACCATATATTTT

V gene: TRBV10-3
J gene: TRBJ2-2
D gene: .
clone size: .
CDR3 protein: CASKTETNTGELFF
CDR3 DNA: TGTGCCTCGAAGACGGAAACGAACACCGGGGAGCTGTTTTTT

V gene: TRBV5-1
J gene: TRBJ1-4
D gene: TRBD1
clone size: .
CDR3 protein: CASSLGGAGGTNEKLFF
CDR3 DNA: TGCGCCAGCAGCTTGGGGGGAGCAGGGGGCACAAATGAAAAACTGTTTTTT

V gene: TRBV6-1
J gene: TRBJ1-2
D gene: .
clone size: few
CDR3 protein: CASSLTLQGYYGYTF
CDR3 DNA: TGTGCCAGCAGCCTAACCCTACAGGGATATTATGGCTACACCTTC

V gene: TRBV7-2
J gene: TRBJ2-1
D gene: TRBD2
clone size: .
CDR3 protein: CASSLARGLAGAQGEQFF
CDR3 DNA: TGTGCCAGCAGCTTAGCCCGGGGACTAGCGGGGGCCCAGGGTGAGCAGTTCTTC

V gene: TRBV4-2
J gene: TRBJ1-2
D gene: .
clone size: .
CDR3 protein: CASSQIIAGATGYTF
CDR3 DNA: TGTGCCAGCAGCCAAATCATAGCGGGGGCGACGGGCTACACCTTC

V gene: TRBV18
J gene: TRBJ2-7
D gene: .
clone size: .
CDR3 protein: CASSRPLQGSDEQYF
CDR3 DNA: TGTGCCAGCTCACGCCCTTTACAGGGATCTGACGAGCAGTACTTC

V gene: TRBV6-1
J gene: TRBJ2-6
D gene: .
clone size: .
CDR3 protein: CASSEALLHSVSGANVLTF
CDR3 DNA: TGTGCCAGCAGTGAAGCGCTCTTACATTCCGTCTCTGGGGCCAACGTCCTGACTTTC

V gene: TRBV2
J gene: TRBJ1-5
D gene: TRBD1
clone size: few
CDR3 protein: CASRGQVHQPQHF
CDR3 DNA: TGTGCCAGTCGAGGACAGGTTCATCAGCCCCAGCATTTT

V gene: TRBV6-7
J gene: TRBJ1-2
D gene: .
clone size: .
CDR3 protein: CARGGYTF
CDR3 DNA: TGTGCCAGGGGTGGCTACACCTTC

V gene: TRBV5-1
J gene: TRBJ2-7
D gene: .
clone size: .
CDR3 protein: CASSRGDQSGSYEQYF
CDR3 DNA: TGCGCCAGCAGCCGCGGGGACCAGAGTGGCTCCTACGAGCAGTACTTC

V gene: TRBV6-6
J gene: TRBJ2-2
D gene: TRBD2
clone size: .
CDR3 protein: CASSYSKGVAGGELFF
CDR3 DNA: TGTGCCAGCAGTTACTCGAAGGGTGTAGCGGGCGGGGAGCTGTTTTTT

V gene: TRBV2
J gene: TRBJ2-7
D gene: .
clone size: .
CDR3 protein: CASKDWASGEQYF
CDR3 DNA: TGTGCCAGCAAGGACTGGGCTTCGGGCGAGCAGTACTTC

V gene: TRBV28
J gene: TRBJ1-2
D gene: .
clone size: .
CDR3 protein: CASSFFSSNGYTF
CDR3 DNA: TGTGCCAGCAGTTTTTTTAGCAGCAATGGCTACACCTTC